This entry lists 28 T cell receptor beta chains sequenced from one sample in a study of T cells after yellow fever vaccination. Each CDR3 protein is one row after TCRdb ran MiXCR on the 5' RACE reads. This repertoire shows around 600,000 distinct CDR3 sequences, around an eighth found once; its top ten account for just under 15%. The source material was PBMCs, sampled on the day of the yellow fever booster vaccination. The receptors were gathered from a man aged 30 to 45 who received the YFV17D yellow fever vaccine.

This chain connects TRBV6-5 to TRBJ2-5, with a weak D call TRBD2 (6 bases). V was cut by 8 bases and J by 3 bases, with 10 bases left in between. CDR1 and CDR2 from the germline V gene are MNHEY and SVGAGI. The CDR3 runs 12 residues. The CDR3 loop reads CASGTYKETQYF. The CDR3 DNA sequence: TGTGCCAGCGGGACTTACAAAGAGACCCAGTACTTC.

This clonotype turned up a few times. This chain joins TRBV15 and TRBJ2-2; D perhaps matches TRBD1 (5 bases). The germline V and J ends were trimmed by 1 base and 0 bases, with 9 bases remaining between them. Looked up from germline, CDR1 is LNHNV and CDR2 is YYDKDF (reference sequence). This CDR3 has 16 residues. As DNA, the CDR3 is TGTGCCACCAGCAGAGGTCAGACAGCGAACACCGGGGAGCTGTTTTTT. Encoded protein: CATSRGQTANTGELFF.

Only a few counts were recorded for this clonotype. This chain joins TRBV5-5 and TRBJ1-2; D is uncertain. V lost 5 bases and J 1 base, leaving 12 bases between the germline ends. Looked up from germline, CDR1 is SGHKS and CDR2 is YYEKEE (reference sequence). The CDR3 sequence is 14 residues long. The CDR3 DNA is TGTGCCAGCAGGCCGGCCGGGGTTAACTATGGCTACACCTTC. Its protein product is CASRPAGVNYGYTF.

The CDR3: CASSLDRAQGYEQYF. Here the CDR3 DNA reads TGTGCCAGCAGCTTAGACAGGGCGCAAGGCTACGAGCAGTACTTC. The gene calls are TRBV7-2 and TRBJ2-7; tentative D call: TRBD1 (6 bases). V was trimmed by 1 base and J by 3 bases, leaving 13 bases between them. Germline assignment: CDR1 SGHTA and CDR2 FQGNSA. The CDR3 is 15 residues long.

In its sample, this clonotype was seen a few times. The rearrangement links TRBV24-1 to TRBJ2-5; 12 bases match TRBD1. The CDR3 is 14 amino acids. The V gene end was trimmed by 7 bases and the J gene end by 8 bases; junction bases not matched to a gene: 7. CDR1 is KGHDR and CDR2 is SFDVKD in the germline V gene. CDR3 DNA sequence: TGTGCCACCAGACCCCCGGGACAGGGGGCTACCCAGTACTTC. Translation: CATRPPGQGATQYF.

This clonotype was observed a few times. The chain recombines TRBV7-2 with TRBJ2-5; the match to TRBD2 covers 7 bases. The CDR3 contains 15 residues. The J segment lost 4 bases and the V segment lost 2 bases, leaving 7 bases of the junction unmatched. CDR1 SGHTA and CDR2 FQGNSA come from the germline V gene. CDR3 sequence: CASSLNSPGGETQYF. The DNA for the CDR3 is TGTGCCAGCAGCTTAAACAGTCCGGGAGGAGAGACCCAGTACTTC.

V gene TRBV20-1 combines with J gene TRBJ2-7; 7 bases fit TRBD2. Germline CDR1 reads DFQATT; CDR2 reads SNEGSKA (reference sequence). V trimming: 5 bases; J trimming: 0 bases; junction bases outside the gene matches: 10. This CDR3 comprises 15 residues. Written as DNA, the CDR3 is TGCAGTGCTCTCCGGCCTAGCGGAGTCTCCTACGAGCAGTACTTC. Its translation: CSALRPSGVSYEQYF.

In its sample, this clonotype was seen many times. This chain uses TRBV7-2 with TRBJ2-5; 8 bases fit TRBD1. This CDR3 has 14 residues. Germline assignment: CDR1 SGHTA and CDR2 FQGNSA. V gave up 7 bases and J gave up 4 bases; unmatched junction bases: 8. CDR3 coding DNA: TGTGCCAGCACCAAACAGGGGGTTGGAGAGACCCAGTACTTC. Encoded protein: CASTKQGVGETQYF.

This clonotype was recorded a few times. The chain uses TRBV10-3 and TRBJ2-1, with unresolved D. Germline V gives CDR1 ENHRY, CDR2 SYGVKD. The CDR3 extends over 15 amino acids. V was trimmed by 7 bases and J by 6 bases, leaving 19 bases between them. The CDR3 DNA reads TGTGCCATCATGTCTGGCCCCGGCTCCCGCAATGAGCAGTTCTTC. It specifies CAIMSGPGSRNEQFF.

In its sample, this clonotype was seen a few times. The V and J genes are TRBV5-6 and TRBJ2-4; D remains ambiguous. CDR1 is SGHDT, CDR2 YYEEEE, per germline. The ends were cut back, 0 bases at V and 8 bases at J, with 9 bases in the middle. The CDR3 length is 13 residues. The CDR3 nucleotides are TGTGCCAGCAGCTTGGGAACGTCTGACATTCAGTACTTC. This codes for CASSLGTSDIQYF.

This rearrangement joins TRBV10-3 to TRBJ2-1, with TRBD2 identical over 8 bases. This CDR3 has 17 amino acids. Germline V gives CDR1 ENHRY, CDR2 SYGVKD. The trim removed 0 bases at V and 3 bases at J, leaving 7 bases unmatched. The chain's CDR3 is CAISESMAGGLYNEQFF. DNA for the CDR3: TGTGCCATCAGTGAGTCGATGGCGGGAGGTCTCTACAATGAGCAGTTCTTC.

The chain carries TRBV20-1 and TRBJ2-7, with a possible D match to TRBD2 (6 bases). Germline values: CDR1 DFQATT, CDR2 SNEGSKA (reference sequence). The CDR3 runs to 14 residues. The V end was cut by 5 bases, the J end by 6 bases, with 20 bases between. The CDR3 DNA follows: TGCAGTGCTGGGGTCCGGGGGAGTAGGATCGAGCAGTACTTC. This sequence encodes CSAGVRGSRIEQYF.

V gene TRBV20-1 combines with J gene TRBJ2-1; possibly TRBD2 for D (6 bases). This CDR3 region has 16 residues. Germline loops: CDR1 DFQATT, CDR2 SNEGSKA (reference sequence). V was cut by 0 bases and J by 6 bases, with 18 bases left in between. The CDR3 sequence is CSARDLIRERGNEQFF. In nucleotides, the CDR3 is TGCAGTGCTAGAGATCTCATCCGGGAGAGGGGCAATGAGCAGTTCTTC.

The chain uses TRBV28 and TRBJ2-1; D uncertain. V lost 7 bases and J lost 1, with 8 bases in between. The CDR3 extends over 13 amino acids. CDR1 is MDHEN and CDR2 is SYDVKM in the germline V gene. Here the CDR3 reads CASTLGSYNEQFF. CDR3 bases: TGTGCCAGCACCCTCGGGTCCTACAATGAGCAGTTCTTC.

About this clonotype itself: This may come from a read error, since a much larger clone is one base off. The rearrangement joins TRBV5-1 to TRBJ2-3; 8 bases agree with TRBD2. Germline loops: CDR1 SGHRS, CDR2 YFSETQ. V gave up 4 bases and J gave up 10 bases; unmatched junction bases: 17. The CDR3 has 16 residues. The CDR3: CASSLTSGGAADAQYF. DNA for the CDR3: TGCGCCAGCAGCCTCACTAGCGGAGGAGCTGCCGATGCGCAGTATTTT.

The rearrangement links TRBV7-9 to TRBJ2-3, with TRBD2 matching over 10 bases. CDR1 and CDR2 (germline): SEHNR, FQNEAQ (reference sequence). The CDR3 spans 16 residues. V gave up 5 bases and J gave up 2 bases; unmatched junction bases: 7. The CDR3 region is CASSQGTSGDTDTQYF. CDR3 DNA sequence: TGTGCCAGCAGCCAGGGCACTAGCGGGGACACAGATACGCAGTATTTT.

The chain couples TRBV29-1 to TRBJ2-1; D call uncertain. In germline, CDR1 is SQVTM, CDR2 ANQGSEA. The length of the CDR3 is 15 residues. V was cut by 1 base and J by 4 bases, with 14 bases left in between. CDR3 DNA: TGCAGCGTTGAAGGGAGCTGGATCTCATACAATGAGCAGTTCTTC. Its translation: CSVEGSWISYNEQFF.

The rearrangement joins TRBV3-1 to TRBJ1-3; possibly TRBD1 for D (5 bases). Trimming cost V 3 bases and J 0 bases, with 9 bases left between them. CDR3 length: 15 amino acids. In germline, CDR1 is LGHDT, CDR2 YNNKEL (reference sequence). CDR3 sequence: CASSQGRISGNTIYF. Here the CDR3 DNA reads TGTGCCAGCAGCCAGGGACGGATCTCTGGAAACACCATATATTTT.

V is TRBV18 and J is TRBJ2-5; 12 bases fit TRBD2. V lost 3 bases and J lost 0; bases outside the gene matches: 2. CDR1 KGHSH and CDR2 LQKENI come from the germline V gene. The CDR3 extends over 16 amino acids. CDR3 DNA: TGTGCCAGCTCACCGGGACTAGCGGGCTACCAAGAGACCCAGTACTTC. Translating gives CASSPGLAGYQETQYF.

This chain links TRBV4-2 with TRBJ2-7; unclear D gene. CDR1 is LGHNA and CDR2 is YNFKEQ in the germline V gene. V was cut by 0 bases and J by 13 bases, with 19 bases left in between. There are 14 residues in the CDR3. The CDR3 loop is CASSQEIGRTLLYF. Written as DNA, the CDR3 is TGTGCCAGCAGCCAAGAGATAGGACGTACGTTGTTATACTTC.

This rearrangement joins TRBV10-3 to TRBJ2-2, with D tentatively TRBD1 (6 bases). From germline, CDR1 is ENHRY and CDR2 SYGVKD. The CDR3 loop spans 13 amino acids. The V end was cut by 7 bases, the J end by 3 bases, with 9 bases between. The CDR3 here is CAITTGDTGELFF. The CDR3 DNA reads as TGTGCCATCACGACAGGTGACACCGGGGAGCTGTTTTTT.

This clonotype was observed a handful of times. The genes are TRBV5-1 and TRBJ1-4; the match to TRBD1 covers 7 bases. The junction had 10 bases not matched to a gene; V was cut back by 6 bases and J by 5 bases. The CDR3 is 15 residues long. CDR1 SGHRS and CDR2 YFSETQ come from the germline V gene. As DNA, the CDR3 is TGCGCCAGCACCCTGACCGACAGGGCAAATGAAAAACTGTTTTTT. It encodes CASTLTDRANEKLFF.

The chain has TRBV7-9 and TRBJ1-1; 7 nucleotides match TRBD1. V shed 3 bases and J 3 bases; nucleotides not matched to a gene: 4. CDR1 is SEHNR and CDR2 is FQNEAQ in the germline V gene (reference sequence). The CDR3 is made up of 14 amino acids. CDR3 coding DNA: TGTGCCAGCAGCTTCGACAGGGTGTACACTGAAGCTTTCTTT. It translates to CASSFDRVYTEAFF.

A note on this clonotype: The junction and the germline gene differ at one end; a read error may be behind it. The chain joins TRBV5-1 to TRBJ2-3, with no clear D. The length of the CDR3 is 14 residues. The V gene's germline CDR1 is SGHRS and CDR2 YFSETQ. CDR3: CASTLSAGTDTQYF. Here the CDR3 DNA reads TGCGCCAGCACCTTGAGCGCCGGCACAGATACGCAGTATTTT.

V is TRBV3-1 and J is TRBJ2-2, with D possibly being TRBD1 or TRBD2 (5 bases each). V shed 5 bases and J shed 3 bases, with 10 bases lying between them. Germline V CDR1 and CDR2: LGHDT, YNNKEL (reference sequence). The CDR3 is made up of 14 amino acids. The CDR3 sequence is CASSVGADTGELFF. CDR3 nucleotide sequence: TGTGCCAGCAGCGTCGGGGCTGACACCGGGGAGCTGTTTTTT.

The genes are TRBV19 and TRBJ1-1; the D gene is possibly TRBD1 (5 bases). In germline, CDR1 is LNHDA, CDR2 SQIVND (reference sequence). V shed 8 bases and J shed 1 base, with 14 bases lying between them. The CDR3 is 14 residues long. CDR3 amino acids: CASHFGGGNTEAFF. Here the CDR3 DNA reads TGTGCCAGTCACTTCGGGGGGGGGAACACTGAAGCTTTCTTT.

This clonotype has more than one count but fewer than ten. The chain couples TRBV18 to TRBJ2-3; perhaps TRBD2 as D (5 bases). The CDR3 loop spans 15 amino acids. Germline CDR1 KGHSH, CDR2 LQKENI. V gave up 3 bases and J gave up 8 bases, with 18 bases separating them. CDR3 protein: CASSPIHGEGATQYF. The CDR3 DNA sequence: TGTGCCAGCTCACCTATTCACGGGGAAGGAGCTACGCAGTATTTT.

The rearrangement joins TRBV7-3 to TRBJ2-2; TRBD2 agrees at 7 bases. CDR1 is SGHTA and CDR2 is FQGTGA in the germline V gene. V was clipped by 5 bases and J by 4 bases; unmatched bases: 7. The CDR3 runs 15 residues. The CDR3 sequence is CASSPTSDSTGELFF. CDR3 in DNA: TGTGCCAGCAGCCCCACTAGCGACTCCACCGGGGAGCTGTTTTTT.